What follows is one TCR beta chain and its context. The data originate from a study of T cells expressing NK-cell markers. From its re-call of the 5' RACE reads, TCRdb lists each CDR3 protein once, without DNA. This table lists some 300,000 distinct CDR3 sequences. CDR1 DFQATT and CDR2 SNEGSKA come from the germline V gene (reference sequence). The CDR3 has 13 amino acids. This receptor was taken from a man between 18 and 29 years old in good health. The specimen was blood T cells: a sorted CD56 or NKG2C T cell subset, CD4+ or CD8+ T cells, or bulk PBMC T cells (not recorded which). The genes are TRBV20-1 and TRBJ2-7; TCRdb designates TRBD1, a call that cannot be tested without DNA. This CDR3 is CSALETGRYEQYF.